The present entry profiles one T cell receptor beta chain with its context. The antigen is not known. The data originate from a study of PD-L1 blockade in urothelial cancer. Across the study: Blood underwent analysis 3 weeks (second dose) and 6 weeks after treatment began. Points from the study as a whole: Patients with below-median pretreatment blood clonality survived longer.

TCRdb keeps only in-frame clones here, not all; method: immunoSEQ multiplex PCR. The table shows tens of thousands of clones, with about four fifths occurring only once. The CDR3 consists of 16 residues. Trimming cost V 0 bases and J 0 bases; bases outside gene matches: 4. Germline assignment: CDR1 SGHNT and CDR2 YYREEE (reference sequence). Stated time point: pretreatment peripheral blood. Patients were living with locally advanced or metastatic urothelial carcinoma. The source was PBMCs, collected around atezolizumab (anti-PD-L1) treatment. The chain links TRBV5-4 to TRBJ2-3; 7 bases are a match to TRBD1. The clonotype originates from a man in his 70s with urothelial cancer. CDR3 residues: CASSLGGTASTDTQYF. In DNA, the CDR3 is TGTGCCAGCAGCTTGGGTGGGACAGCTAGCACAGATACGCAGTATTTT.